The 3 T cell receptor beta chains below were found in one sample sequenced in a study of CD8 T cells in Susac syndrome. RNA amounts of 0.5 to 1 ug underwent reverse transcription with random hexamers. TCRdb redid the calling of the immunoSEQ multiplex PCR reads with MiXCR, one entry per CDR3 protein. The sample lists 95,000 to 150,000 distinct CDR3 sequences; approximately 96% were seen once. Sequencing was carried out using CD4+ T cells from PBMCs. The receptors derive from a human donor with Susac syndrome.

The V gene is TRBV5-1, the J gene TRBJ2-5; D may be TRBD2 (6 bases). Germline V gene lookup returns CDR1 SGHRS and CDR2 YFSETQ. Between the trimmed V and J ends, which lost 5 bases and 3 bases, there was a span of 17 bases. CDR3 size: 15 residues. CDR3 protein: CASRERGGNEETQYF. CDR3 nucleotide sequence: TGCGCCAGCAGGGAGAGAGGCGGGAACGAAGAGACCCAGTACTTC. Combining the CDR3 with reference TRBV5-1 and TRBJ2-5 gives the whole variable domain KAGVTQTPRYLIKTRGQQVTLSCSPISGHRSVSWYQQTPGQGLQFLFEYFSETQRNKGNFPGRFSGRQFSNSRSEMNVSTLELGDSALYLCASRERGGNEETQYFGPGTRLLVL.

The chain carries TRBV15 and TRBJ1-5, with D unresolved. Trimming shortened V by 7 bases and J by 7 bases, and 14 bases separated the two germline ends. CDR1 is LNHNV, CDR2 YYDKDF, per germline (reference sequence). The CDR3 runs to 13 residues. CDR3 protein: CATKLREGQPQHF. The DNA for the CDR3 is TGTGCCACCAAGCTAAGGGAGGGACAGCCCCAGCATTTT.

V gene TRBV29-1 combines with J gene TRBJ1-2; 9 bases map to TRBD1. This CDR3 is 13 amino acids long. Germline CDR1 is SQVTM and CDR2 is ANQGSEA. Trimming removed 3 bases from V and 4 bases from J; junction bases left unmatched: 3. The CDR3 protein is CSVDGQGTYGYTF. CDR3 DNA sequence: TGCAGCGTTGACGGACAGGGGACCTATGGCTACACCTTC.